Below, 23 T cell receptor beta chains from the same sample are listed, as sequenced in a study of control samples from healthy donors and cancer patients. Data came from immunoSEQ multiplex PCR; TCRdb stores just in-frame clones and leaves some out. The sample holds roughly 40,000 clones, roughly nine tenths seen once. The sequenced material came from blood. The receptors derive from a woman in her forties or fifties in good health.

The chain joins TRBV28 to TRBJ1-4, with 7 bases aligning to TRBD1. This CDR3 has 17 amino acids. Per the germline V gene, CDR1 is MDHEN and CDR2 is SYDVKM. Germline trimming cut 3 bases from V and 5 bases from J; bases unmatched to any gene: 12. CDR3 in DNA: TGTGCCAGCAGTTTTACTTCTTCGGACAGGAGGAATGAAAAACTGTTTTTT. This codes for CASSFTSSDRRNEKLFF.

The CDR3 loop reads CASRVTGGGGSNQPQHF. CDR3 DNA: TGTGCCAGTAGGGTTACAGGAGGGGGCGGGAGCAATCAGCCCCAGCATTTT. This rearrangement joins TRBV19 to TRBJ1-5; the match to TRBD1 covers 7 bases. The germline gives CDR1 LNHDA, CDR2 SQIVND (reference sequence). The CDR3 length is 17 residues. With V trimmed by 6 bases and J by 1 base, 12 bases remained unmatched.

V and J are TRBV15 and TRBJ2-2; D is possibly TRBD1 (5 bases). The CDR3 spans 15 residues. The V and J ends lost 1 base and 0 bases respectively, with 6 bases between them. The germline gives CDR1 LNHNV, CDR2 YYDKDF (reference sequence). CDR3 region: CATSRGTTNTGELFF. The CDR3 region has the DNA TGTGCCACCAGCAGAGGGACAACGAACACCGGGGAGCTGTTTTTT.

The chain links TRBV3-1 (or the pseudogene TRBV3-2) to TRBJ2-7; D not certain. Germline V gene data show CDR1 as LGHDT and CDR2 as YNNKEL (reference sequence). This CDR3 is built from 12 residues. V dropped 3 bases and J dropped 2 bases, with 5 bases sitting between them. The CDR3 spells CASSHEAYEQYF. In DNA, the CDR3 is TGTGCCAGCAGCCATGAGGCCTACGAGCAGTACTTC.

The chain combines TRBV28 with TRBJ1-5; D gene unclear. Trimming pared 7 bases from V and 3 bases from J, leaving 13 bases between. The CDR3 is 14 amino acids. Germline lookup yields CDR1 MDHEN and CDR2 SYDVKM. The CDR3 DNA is TGTGCCAGCACTCCCGGCGGGAACAATCAGCCCCAGCATTTT. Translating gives CASTPGGNNQPQHF.

In DNA, the CDR3 is TGTGCCAGCAGTTTAACCGCAGGGGTTGCGGCTTTCTTT. This gives the protein CASSLTAGVAAFF. The V call is TRBV28, the J call TRBJ1-1; tentative D call: TRBD1 (6 bases). V was pared by 2 bases and J by 11 bases, with 15 bases between. Germline V gives CDR1 MDHEN, CDR2 SYDVKM. The CDR3 loop spans 13 amino acids.

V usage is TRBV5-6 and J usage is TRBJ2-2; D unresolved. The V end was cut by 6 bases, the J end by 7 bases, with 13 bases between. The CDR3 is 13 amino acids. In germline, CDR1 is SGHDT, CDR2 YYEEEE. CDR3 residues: CASISVRGGELFF. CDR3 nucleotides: TGTGCCAGCATCTCTGTTCGAGGCGGGGAGCTGTTTTTT.

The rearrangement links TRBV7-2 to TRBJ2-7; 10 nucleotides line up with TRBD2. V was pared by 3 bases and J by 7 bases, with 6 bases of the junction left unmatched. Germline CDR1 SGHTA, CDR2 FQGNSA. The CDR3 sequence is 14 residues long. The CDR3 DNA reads TGTGCCAGCAGCTTCCGACTAGCGGGCGGTGAGCAGTACTTC. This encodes CASSFRLAGGEQYF.

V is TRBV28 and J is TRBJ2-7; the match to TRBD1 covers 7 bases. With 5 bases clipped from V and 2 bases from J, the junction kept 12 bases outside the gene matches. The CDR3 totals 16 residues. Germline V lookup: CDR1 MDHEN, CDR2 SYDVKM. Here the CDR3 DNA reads TGTGCCAGCAGTCCCCGACAGGGCCCACGTCCCTACGAGCAGTACTTC. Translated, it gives CASSPRQGPRPYEQYF.

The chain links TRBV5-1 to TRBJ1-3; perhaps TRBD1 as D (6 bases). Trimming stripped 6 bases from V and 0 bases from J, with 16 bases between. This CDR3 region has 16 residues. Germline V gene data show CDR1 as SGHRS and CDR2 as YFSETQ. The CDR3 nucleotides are TGCGCCAGCACCACTTTGGGGGCCAACTCTGGAAACACCATATATTTT. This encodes CASTTLGANSGNTIYF.

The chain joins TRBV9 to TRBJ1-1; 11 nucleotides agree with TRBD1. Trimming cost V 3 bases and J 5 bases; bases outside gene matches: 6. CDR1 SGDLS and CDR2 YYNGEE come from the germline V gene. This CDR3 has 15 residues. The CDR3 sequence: CASSERDRGRTEAFF. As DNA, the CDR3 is TGTGCCAGCAGCGAGAGGGACAGGGGGAGGACTGAAGCTTTCTTT.

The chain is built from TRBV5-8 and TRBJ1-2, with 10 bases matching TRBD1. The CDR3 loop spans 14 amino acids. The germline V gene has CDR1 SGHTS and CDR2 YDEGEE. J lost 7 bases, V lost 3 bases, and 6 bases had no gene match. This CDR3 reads CASSSGQGLSGYTF. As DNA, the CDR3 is TGTGCCAGCAGCTCGGGACAGGGGCTCTCTGGCTACACCTTC.

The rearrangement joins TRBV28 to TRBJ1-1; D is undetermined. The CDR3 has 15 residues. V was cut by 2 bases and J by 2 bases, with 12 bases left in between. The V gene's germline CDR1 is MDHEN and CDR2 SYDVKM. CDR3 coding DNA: TGTGCCAGCAGTTTACCCCTAACATTTAACACTGAAGCTTTCTTT. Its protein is CASSLPLTFNTEAFF.

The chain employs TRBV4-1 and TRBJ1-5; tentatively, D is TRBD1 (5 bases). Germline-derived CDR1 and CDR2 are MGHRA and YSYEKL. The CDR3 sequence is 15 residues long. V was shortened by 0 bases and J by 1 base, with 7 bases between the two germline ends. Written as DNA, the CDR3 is TGCGCCAGCAGCCAAGATCGACAGAGCAATCAGCCCCAGCATTTT. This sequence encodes CASSQDRQSNQPQHF.

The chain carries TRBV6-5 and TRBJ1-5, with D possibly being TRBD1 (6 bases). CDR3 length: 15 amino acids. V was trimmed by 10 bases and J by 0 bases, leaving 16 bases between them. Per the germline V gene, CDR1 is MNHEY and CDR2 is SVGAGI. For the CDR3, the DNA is TGTGCCACCTTAACAGGGACTTATAGCAATCAGCCCCAGCATTTT. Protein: CATLTGTYSNQPQHF.

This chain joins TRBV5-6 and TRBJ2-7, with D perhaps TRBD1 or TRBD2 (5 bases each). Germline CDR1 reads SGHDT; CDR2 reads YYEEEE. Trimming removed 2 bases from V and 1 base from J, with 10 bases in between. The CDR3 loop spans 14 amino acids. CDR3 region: CASSFGTESYEQYF. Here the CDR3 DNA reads TGTGCCAGCAGCTTCGGGACGGAATCCTACGAGCAGTACTTC.

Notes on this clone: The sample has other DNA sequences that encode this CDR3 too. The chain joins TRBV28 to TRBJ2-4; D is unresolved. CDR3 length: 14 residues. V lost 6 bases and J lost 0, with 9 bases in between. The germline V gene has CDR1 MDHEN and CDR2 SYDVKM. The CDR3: CASSPDLAKNIQYF. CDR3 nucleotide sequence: TGTGCCAGCAGCCCAGACCTAGCCAAAAACATTCAGTACTTC.

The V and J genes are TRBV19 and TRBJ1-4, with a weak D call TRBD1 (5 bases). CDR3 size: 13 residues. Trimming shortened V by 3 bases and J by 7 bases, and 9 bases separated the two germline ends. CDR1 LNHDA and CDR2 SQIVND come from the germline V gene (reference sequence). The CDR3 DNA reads TGTGCCAGTAGTATGGAGGGGAGTGAAAAACTGTTTTTT. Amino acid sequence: CASSMEGSEKLFF. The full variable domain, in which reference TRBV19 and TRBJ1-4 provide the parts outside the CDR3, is DGGITQSPKYLFRKEGQNVTLSCEQNLNHDAMYWYRQDPGQGLRLIYYSQIVNDFQKGDIAEGYSVSREKKESFPLTVTSAQKNPTAFYLCASSMEGSEKLFFGSGTQLSVL.

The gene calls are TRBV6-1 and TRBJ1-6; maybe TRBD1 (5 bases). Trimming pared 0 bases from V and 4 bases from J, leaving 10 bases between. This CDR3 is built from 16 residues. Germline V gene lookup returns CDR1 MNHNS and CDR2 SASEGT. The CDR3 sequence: CASSEAGREYNSPLHF. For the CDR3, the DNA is TGTGCCAGCAGTGAAGCGGGCAGGGAGTATAATTCACCCCTCCACTTT.

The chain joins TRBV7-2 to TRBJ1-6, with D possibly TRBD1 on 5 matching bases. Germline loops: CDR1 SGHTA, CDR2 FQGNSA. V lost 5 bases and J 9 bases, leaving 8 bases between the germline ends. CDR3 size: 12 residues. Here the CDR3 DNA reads TGTGCCAGCAGCGCAGGGAGTTCACCCCTCCACTTT. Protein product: CASSAGSSPLHF.

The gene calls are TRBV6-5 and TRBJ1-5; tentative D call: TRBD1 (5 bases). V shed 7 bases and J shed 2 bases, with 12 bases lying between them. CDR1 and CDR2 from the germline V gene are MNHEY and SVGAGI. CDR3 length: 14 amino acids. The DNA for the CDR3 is TGTGCCAGCAATCCCGGGACGCGCAATCAGCCCCAGCATTTT. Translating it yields CASNPGTRNQPQHF.

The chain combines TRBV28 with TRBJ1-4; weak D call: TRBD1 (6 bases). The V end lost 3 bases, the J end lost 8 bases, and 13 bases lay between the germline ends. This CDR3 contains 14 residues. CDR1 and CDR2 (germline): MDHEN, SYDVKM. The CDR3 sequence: CASSLPGGGEKLFF. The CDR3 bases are TGTGCCAGCAGTTTGCCGGGGGGCGGAGAAAAACTGTTTTTT.

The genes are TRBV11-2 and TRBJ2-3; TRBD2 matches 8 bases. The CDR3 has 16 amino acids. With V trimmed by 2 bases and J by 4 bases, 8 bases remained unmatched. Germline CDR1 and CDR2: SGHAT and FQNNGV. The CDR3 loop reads CASSLTGGGGPDTQYF. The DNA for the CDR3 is TGTGCCAGCAGCTTAACGGGGGGCGGGGGGCCAGATACGCAGTATTTT.